This TCR beta chain was obtained from a study of shared clonotypes between healthy human individuals. The V gene end was trimmed by 3 bases and the J gene end by 1 base; junction bases not matched to a gene: 7. The CDR3 extends over 18 amino acids. CDR1 SGHTA and CDR2 FQGNSA come from the germline V gene. The donor population consisted of healthy HIV-negative adults with no recent acute infections or vaccinations. Only in-frame clones appear in the TCRdb table, and some are missing; sequencing was by immunoSEQ multiplex PCR. The repertoire has some 1.4 million clones, roughly 96% of them found once; the top ten carry approximately 1%.

This TCR was recovered from a man aged 25 to 40 in good health. Sequencing was performed on naive CD4+ T cells sorted from blood. Subset given: CD45RA+ positively selected. The V and J genes are TRBV7-2 and TRBJ2-3; 13 bases map to TRBD2. The CDR3 spells CASSFVGLAGSGTDTQYF. Written as DNA, the CDR3 is TGTGCCAGCAGCTTTGTGGGACTAGCGGGGTCTGGCACAGATACGCAGTATTTT.